Listed below are T cell receptor beta chains from one sample, sequenced in a study of control samples from healthy donors and cancer patients. Assay used: immunoSEQ multiplex PCR; TCRdb lists only in-frame clones, some missing. The table has roughly 140,000 clones, around nine tenths seen once. The sequencing sample was made of blood. These receptors originate from a man under 40 in good health. The CDR3 runs from the conserved cysteine through the conserved F or W. The D gene is left open where the match is weak. The size entry is marked missing in some rows and otherwise reads once, few, many or a size class.

j_call v_call clone_size d_call cdr3_aa cdr3_nt
TRBJ2-7 TRBV5-8 . . CASSFNYEQYF TGTGCCAGCAGCTTTAACTACGAGCAGTACTTC
TRBJ2-2 TRBV3-1/TRBV3-2 . . CASTPGAGIKNTGELFF TGTGCCAGCACCCCCGGGGCGGGGATTAAAAACACCGGGGAGCTGTTTTTT
TRBJ1-5 TRBV4-3 . TRBD1 CASSQDGYRHRGSNSNQPQHF TGCGCCAGCAGCCAAGATGGTTACCGTCACAGGGGAAGCAATAGCAATCAGCCCCAGCATTTT
TRBJ1-1 TRBV7-9 . . CASSLQVTSNTEAFF TGTGCCAGCAGCTTGCAGGTCACTTCGAACACTGAAGCTTTCTTT
TRBJ2-1 TRBV6-2/TRBV6-3 . . CASSYSRNEQFF TGTGCCAGCAGTTACAGTAGGAATGAGCAGTTCTTC
TRBJ1-1 TRBV3-1/TRBV3-2 . . CASSQLAWNTEAFF TGTGCCAGCAGCCAGTTAGCATGGAACACTGAAGCTTTCTTT
TRBJ2-4 TRBV7-2 . . CASSLVQGVLAKNIQYF TGTGCCAGCAGCTTAGTACAGGGCGTTCTAGCCAAAAACATTCAGTACTTC
TRBJ1-4 TRBV6-6 . TRBD1 CASRPGGATNEKLFF TGTGCCAGCAGGCCAGGGGGGGCAACTAATGAAAAACTGTTTTTT
TRBJ2-1 TRBV24-1 . . CATSDLPRSAYNEQFF TGTGCCACCAGTGATTTGCCCAGAAGTGCCTACAATGAGCAGTTCTTC
TRBJ2-5 TRBV5-1 . TRBD2 CASSTPGLAGGPEETQYF TGCGCCAGCAGCACCCCGGGACTAGCGGGAGGGCCTGAGGAGACCCAGTACTTC
TRBJ2-5 TRBV7-7 . TRBD2 CASSLLRGGQETQYF TGTGCCAGCAGCTTACTCCGCGGGGGTCAAGAGACCCAGTACTTC
TRBJ1-4 TRBV5-4 few . CASSSDGVNEKLFF TGTGCCAGCAGCTCTGACGGAGTTAATGAAAAACTGTTTTTT
TRBJ2-1 TRBV19 . . CASSIAGISYNEQFF TGTGCCAGTAGTATAGCGGGAATTTCCTACAATGAGCAGTTCTTC
TRBJ2-7 TRBV7-3 few . CASSPTRDSYEQYF TGTGCCAGCAGCCCCACCCGAGACAGCTACGAGCAGTACTTC
TRBJ2-7 TRBV6-5 . . CASSYGRQFYEQYF TGTGCCAGCAGTTACGGGCGGCAGTTCTACGAGCAGTACTTC
TRBJ1-1 TRBV6-5 . . CASRGNFGNTEAFF TGTGCCAGCAGGGGGAACTTTGGGAACACTGAAGCTTTCTTT
TRBJ2-1 TRBV14 . . CASSQDQDLNEQFF TGTGCCAGCAGCCAAGATCAGGACTTGAATGAGCAGTTCTTC
TRBJ2-1 TRBV6-4 few . CASSESSYNEQFF TGTGCCAGCAGTGAGAGCTCCTACAATGAGCAGTTCTTC
TRBJ1-1 TRBV29-1 . TRBD1 CSGGQMNTEAFF TGCAGCGGGGGACAGATGAACACTGAAGCTTTCTTT
TRBJ1-4 TRBV11-2 . . CASNEMTATNEKLFF TGTGCCAGCAATGAGATGACAGCAACTAATGAAAAACTGTTTTTT
TRBJ2-5 TRBV6-2/TRBV6-3 . . CASSYSGTRETQYF TGTGCCAGCAGTTACTCCGGTACCAGGGAGACCCAGTACTTC
TRBJ1-5 TRBV5-6 . . CASSSAGVGNQRPQHF TGTGCCAGCAGCTCGGCGGGAGTGGGCAATCAGCGGCCCCAGCATTTT
TRBJ2-1 TRBV6-2/TRBV6-3 . . CASSYSFTSGNEQFF TGTGCCAGCAGTTACTCTTTTACGTCGGGGAATGAGCAGTTCTTC
TRBJ1-3 TRBV4-3 . TRBD1 CASSQEVDRVGNTIYF TGCGCCAGCAGCCAAGAGGTGGACAGGGTTGGAAACACCATATATTTT
TRBJ2-5 TRBV25-1 once . CASSSEETQYF TGTGCCAGCAGTTCGGAAGAGACCCAGTACTTC
TRBJ2-1 TRBV2 few TRBD1 CASSEAGGDRGLFNEQFF TGTGCCAGCAGTGAAGCTGGGGGGGACAGGGGGTTATTCAATGAGCAGTTCTTC
TRBJ2-3 TRBV4-3 . TRBD2 CASSQGGGDTDTQYF TGCGCCAGCAGCCAAGGCGGGGGAGACACAGATACGCAGTATTTT
TRBJ2-7 TRBV6-2/TRBV6-3 . TRBD2 CASSPRSGLADSYEQYF TGTGCCAGCAGCCCTAGATCCGGACTAGCGGACTCCTACGAGCAGTACTTC
TRBJ1-6 TRBV24-1 . . CATSRGTYGSPLHF TGTGCCACCAGCCGAGGGACATACGGTTCACCCCTCCACTTT
TRBJ2-1 TRBV7-3 . TRBD2 CASSLNLAGVNEQFF TGTGCCAGCAGCTTAAACTTAGCGGGGGTCAATGAGCAGTTCTTC
TRBJ2-7 TRBV14 . TRBD1 CASSKRTGNYEQYF TGTGCCAGCAGCAAACGGACAGGGAATTACGAGCAGTACTTC
TRBJ2-7 TRBV9 few TRBD2 CASSVEGSGSHEQYF TGTGCCAGCAGCGTAGAGGGTAGCGGGAGCCACGAGCAGTACTTC
TRBJ2-2 TRBV5-5 . . CASSPGVTTGELFF TGTGCCAGCAGCCCGGGGGTTACCACCGGGGAGCTGTTTTTT
TRBJ2-7 TRBV20-1 once TRBD1 CSASVQGAPREQYF TGCAGTGCTAGTGTGCAGGGGGCGCCTCGCGAGCAGTACTTC
TRBJ1-6 TRBV6-4 . . CASSAGVGISPLHF TGTGCCAGCAGTGCCGGGGTTGGGATTTCCCCCCTCCACTTT
TRBJ1-1 TRBV6-2/TRBV6-3 . . CASSYEFNTEAFF TGTGCCAGCAGTTATGAATTCAACACTGAAGCTTTCTTT
TRBJ1-1 TRBV7-2 . . CASSLQSGNTEAFF TGTGCCAGCAGCTTACAATCCGGAAACACTGAAGCTTTCTTT
TRBJ2-5 TRBV6-5 once TRBD2 CASRTGTIPSETQYF TGTGCCAGCAGGACCGGGACTATACCCTCAGAGACCCAGTACTTC
TRBJ1-1 TRBV27 once . CASSLSLDGNTEAFF TGTGCCAGCAGCTTGTCCCTTGACGGGAACACTGAAGCTTTCTTT
TRBJ2-7 TRBV12-5 . . CASGFAGDYEQYF TGTGCTAGTGGTTTCGCAGGGGACTACGAGCAGTACTTC
TRBJ1-6 TRBV2 once . CASGGVQGQSPLHF TGTGCCAGCGGCGGAGTTCAGGGGCAATCACCCCTCCACTTT
TRBJ2-3 TRBV5-1 once . CASKPRTSTDTQYF TGCGCCAGCAAGCCCAGGACTAGCACAGATACGCAGTATTTT
TRBJ1-1 TRBV11-1 . . CASSPVRYWGTEAFF TGTGCCAGCAGCCCAGTTAGGTATTGGGGAACTGAAGCTTTCTTT
TRBJ2-7 TRBV3-1/TRBV3-2 . . CASSQAGLSEQYF TGTGCCAGCAGCCAAGCTGGTCTGTCCGAGCAGTACTTC